This T cell receptor beta chain was sequenced during a study of shared T cell receptors in the human thymus. Using immunoSEQ multiplex PCR, the repertoire was profiled, and TCRdb retains in-frame clones only, with some absent. Of 630,000 or so clones in the sample, about 89% were seen once. This CDR3 region has 15 residues. Trimming pared 8 bases from V and 0 bases from J, leaving 15 bases between. Germline CDR1 reads SGHRS; CDR2 reads YFSETQ. This sample was shared with a second study, whose subject was human thymus T cells.

The sequence was collected from a boy in the first two years of life with a congenital heart defect. The chain joins TRBV5-1 to TRBJ1-3; no clear D gene. Sequenced: thymocytes. As DNA, the CDR3 is TGCGCCAGGATCGACCGGAGACTCTCTGGAAACACCATATATTTT. Encoded protein: CARIDRRLSGNTIYF.